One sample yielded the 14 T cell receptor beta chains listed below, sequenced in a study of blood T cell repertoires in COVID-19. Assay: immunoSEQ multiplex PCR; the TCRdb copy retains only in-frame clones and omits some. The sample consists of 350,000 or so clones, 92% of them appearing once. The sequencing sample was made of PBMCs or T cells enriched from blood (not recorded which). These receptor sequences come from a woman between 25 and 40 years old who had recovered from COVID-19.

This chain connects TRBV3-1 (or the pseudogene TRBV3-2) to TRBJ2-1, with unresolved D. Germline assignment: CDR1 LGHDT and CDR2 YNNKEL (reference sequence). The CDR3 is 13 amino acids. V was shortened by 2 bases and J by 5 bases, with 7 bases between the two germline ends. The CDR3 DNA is TGTGCCAGCAGCCAATCGCGAGACAATGAGCAGTTCTTC. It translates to CASSQSRDNEQFF.

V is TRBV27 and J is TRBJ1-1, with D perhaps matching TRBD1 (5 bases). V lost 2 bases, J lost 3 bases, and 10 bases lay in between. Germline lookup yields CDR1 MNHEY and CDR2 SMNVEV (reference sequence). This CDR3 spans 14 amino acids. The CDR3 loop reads CASSLRGFDTEAFF. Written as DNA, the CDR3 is TGTGCCAGCAGTTTAAGGGGTTTCGACACTGAAGCTTTCTTT.

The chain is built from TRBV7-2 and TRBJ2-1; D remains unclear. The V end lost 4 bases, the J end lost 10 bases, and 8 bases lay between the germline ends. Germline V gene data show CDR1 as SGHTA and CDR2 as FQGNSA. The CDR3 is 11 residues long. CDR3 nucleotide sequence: TGTGCCAGCAGCTACCGTGCGGAGCAGTTCTTC. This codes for CASSYRAEQFF.

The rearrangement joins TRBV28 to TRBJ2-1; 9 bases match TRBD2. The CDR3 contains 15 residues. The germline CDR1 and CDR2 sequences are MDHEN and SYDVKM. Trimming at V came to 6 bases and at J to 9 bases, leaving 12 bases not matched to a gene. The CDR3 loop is CASSPGTSRLGEQFF. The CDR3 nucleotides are TGTGCCAGCAGCCCCGGGACTAGCAGGTTGGGTGAGCAGTTCTTC. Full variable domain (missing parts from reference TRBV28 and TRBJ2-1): DVKVTQSSRYLVKRTGEKVFLECVQDMDHENMFWYRQDPGLGLRLIYFSYDVKMKEKGDIPEGYSVSREKKERFSLILESASTNQTSMYLCASSPGTSRLGEQFFGPGTRLTVL.

The CDR3 protein is CASSVTSGSVNEQFF. The CDR3 DNA sequence: TGTGCCAGTAGCGTCACTAGCGGGAGTGTGAATGAGCAGTTCTTC. The gene calls are TRBV19 and TRBJ2-1; TRBD2 agrees at 11 bases. Unmatched junction bases numbered 8, after V lost 6 bases and J lost 7 bases. Germline V gene sequence: CDR1 LNHDA, CDR2 SQIVND (reference sequence). The CDR3 consists of 15 residues.

The CDR3 is CASSQPTGGGGELFF. Written as DNA, the CDR3 is TGCGCCAGCAGCCAACCTACAGGGGGTGGGGGGGAGCTGTTTTTT. The rearrangement joins TRBV4-3 to TRBJ2-2; 8 nucleotides agree with TRBD1. CDR1 and CDR2 (germline): LGHNA, YSLEER. Trimming at V came to 2 bases and at J to 8 bases, leaving 7 bases not matched to a gene. The CDR3 runs to 15 residues.

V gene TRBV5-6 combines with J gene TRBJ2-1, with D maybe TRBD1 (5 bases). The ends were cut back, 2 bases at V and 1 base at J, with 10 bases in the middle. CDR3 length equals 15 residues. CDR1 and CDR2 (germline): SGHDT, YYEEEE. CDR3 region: CASSLGVASYNEQFF. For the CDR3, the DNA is TGTGCCAGCAGCTTAGGGGTCGCGTCCTACAATGAGCAGTTCTTC. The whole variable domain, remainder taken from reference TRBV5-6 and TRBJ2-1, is DAGVTQSPTHLIKTRGQQVTLRCSPKSGHDTVSWYQQALGQGPQFIFQYYEEEERQRGNFPDRFSGHQFPNYSSELNVNALLLGDSALYLCASSLGVASYNEQFFGPGTRLTVL.

The CDR3 here is CASSPGPGPSTNEKLFF. The CDR3 region has the DNA TGTGCCAGCAGCCCAGGTCCAGGGCCCTCAACTAATGAAAAACTGTTTTTT. The gene calls are TRBV11-3 and TRBJ1-4; possibly TRBD1 for D (5 bases). V was cut by 5 bases and J by 0 bases, with 16 bases left in between. Germline assignment: CDR1 SGHNT and CDR2 YENEEA. The CDR3 is 17 amino acids. Variable domain in full (rest from reference TRBV11-3 and TRBJ1-4): EAGVVQSPRYKIIEKKQPVAFWCNPISGHNTLYWYLQNLGQGPELLIRYENEEAVDDSQLPKDRFSAERLKGVDSTLKIQPAELGDSAVYLCASSPGPGPSTNEKLFFGSGTQLSVL.

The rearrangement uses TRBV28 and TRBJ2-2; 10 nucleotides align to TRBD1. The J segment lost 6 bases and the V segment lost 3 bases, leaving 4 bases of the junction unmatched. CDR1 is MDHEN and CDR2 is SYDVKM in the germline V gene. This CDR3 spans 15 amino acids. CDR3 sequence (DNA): TGTGCCAGCAGTTTCCGGGACAGGGGCCCCGGGGAGCTGTTTTTT. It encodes CASSFRDRGPGELFF.

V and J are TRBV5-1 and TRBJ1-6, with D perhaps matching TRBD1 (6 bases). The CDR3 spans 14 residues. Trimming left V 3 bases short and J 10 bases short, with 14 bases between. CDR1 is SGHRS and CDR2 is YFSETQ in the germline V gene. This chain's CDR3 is CASSSATGTSPLHF. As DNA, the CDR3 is TGCGCCAGCAGCTCCGCTACAGGGACCTCACCCCTCCACTTT.

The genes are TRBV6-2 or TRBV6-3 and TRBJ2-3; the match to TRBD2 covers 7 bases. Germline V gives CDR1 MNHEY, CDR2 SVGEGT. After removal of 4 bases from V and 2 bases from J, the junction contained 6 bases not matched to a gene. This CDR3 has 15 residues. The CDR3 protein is CASSFRGTTTDTQYF. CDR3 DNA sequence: TGTGCCAGCAGTTTTCGGGGGACTACCACAGATACGCAGTATTTT.

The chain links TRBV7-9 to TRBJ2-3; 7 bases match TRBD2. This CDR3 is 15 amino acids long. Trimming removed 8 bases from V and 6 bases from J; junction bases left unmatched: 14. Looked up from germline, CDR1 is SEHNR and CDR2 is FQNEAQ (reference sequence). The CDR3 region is CASWLASGPGDTQYF. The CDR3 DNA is TGTGCCAGCTGGCTGGCTAGCGGCCCGGGGGATACGCAGTATTTT.

CDR3 amino acids: CASSYPTGTYGYTF. CDR3 nucleotide sequence: TGTGCCAGCAGTTACCCTACAGGGACCTATGGCTACACCTTC. The chain carries TRBV6-2 or TRBV6-3 and TRBJ1-2; maybe TRBD1 (6 bases). The length of the CDR3 is 14 residues. Germline V CDR1 and CDR2: MNHEY, SVGEGT. V was shortened by 2 bases and J by 4 bases, with 11 bases between the two germline ends.

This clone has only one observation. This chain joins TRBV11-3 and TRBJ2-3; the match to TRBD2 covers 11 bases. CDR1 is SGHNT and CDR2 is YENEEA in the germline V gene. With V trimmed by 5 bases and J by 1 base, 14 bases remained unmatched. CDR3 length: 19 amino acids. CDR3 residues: CASSPPSSGGPPRTDTQYF. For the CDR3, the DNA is TGTGCCAGCAGCCCACCCTCTAGCGGGGGGCCCCCGCGCACAGATACGCAGTATTTT.